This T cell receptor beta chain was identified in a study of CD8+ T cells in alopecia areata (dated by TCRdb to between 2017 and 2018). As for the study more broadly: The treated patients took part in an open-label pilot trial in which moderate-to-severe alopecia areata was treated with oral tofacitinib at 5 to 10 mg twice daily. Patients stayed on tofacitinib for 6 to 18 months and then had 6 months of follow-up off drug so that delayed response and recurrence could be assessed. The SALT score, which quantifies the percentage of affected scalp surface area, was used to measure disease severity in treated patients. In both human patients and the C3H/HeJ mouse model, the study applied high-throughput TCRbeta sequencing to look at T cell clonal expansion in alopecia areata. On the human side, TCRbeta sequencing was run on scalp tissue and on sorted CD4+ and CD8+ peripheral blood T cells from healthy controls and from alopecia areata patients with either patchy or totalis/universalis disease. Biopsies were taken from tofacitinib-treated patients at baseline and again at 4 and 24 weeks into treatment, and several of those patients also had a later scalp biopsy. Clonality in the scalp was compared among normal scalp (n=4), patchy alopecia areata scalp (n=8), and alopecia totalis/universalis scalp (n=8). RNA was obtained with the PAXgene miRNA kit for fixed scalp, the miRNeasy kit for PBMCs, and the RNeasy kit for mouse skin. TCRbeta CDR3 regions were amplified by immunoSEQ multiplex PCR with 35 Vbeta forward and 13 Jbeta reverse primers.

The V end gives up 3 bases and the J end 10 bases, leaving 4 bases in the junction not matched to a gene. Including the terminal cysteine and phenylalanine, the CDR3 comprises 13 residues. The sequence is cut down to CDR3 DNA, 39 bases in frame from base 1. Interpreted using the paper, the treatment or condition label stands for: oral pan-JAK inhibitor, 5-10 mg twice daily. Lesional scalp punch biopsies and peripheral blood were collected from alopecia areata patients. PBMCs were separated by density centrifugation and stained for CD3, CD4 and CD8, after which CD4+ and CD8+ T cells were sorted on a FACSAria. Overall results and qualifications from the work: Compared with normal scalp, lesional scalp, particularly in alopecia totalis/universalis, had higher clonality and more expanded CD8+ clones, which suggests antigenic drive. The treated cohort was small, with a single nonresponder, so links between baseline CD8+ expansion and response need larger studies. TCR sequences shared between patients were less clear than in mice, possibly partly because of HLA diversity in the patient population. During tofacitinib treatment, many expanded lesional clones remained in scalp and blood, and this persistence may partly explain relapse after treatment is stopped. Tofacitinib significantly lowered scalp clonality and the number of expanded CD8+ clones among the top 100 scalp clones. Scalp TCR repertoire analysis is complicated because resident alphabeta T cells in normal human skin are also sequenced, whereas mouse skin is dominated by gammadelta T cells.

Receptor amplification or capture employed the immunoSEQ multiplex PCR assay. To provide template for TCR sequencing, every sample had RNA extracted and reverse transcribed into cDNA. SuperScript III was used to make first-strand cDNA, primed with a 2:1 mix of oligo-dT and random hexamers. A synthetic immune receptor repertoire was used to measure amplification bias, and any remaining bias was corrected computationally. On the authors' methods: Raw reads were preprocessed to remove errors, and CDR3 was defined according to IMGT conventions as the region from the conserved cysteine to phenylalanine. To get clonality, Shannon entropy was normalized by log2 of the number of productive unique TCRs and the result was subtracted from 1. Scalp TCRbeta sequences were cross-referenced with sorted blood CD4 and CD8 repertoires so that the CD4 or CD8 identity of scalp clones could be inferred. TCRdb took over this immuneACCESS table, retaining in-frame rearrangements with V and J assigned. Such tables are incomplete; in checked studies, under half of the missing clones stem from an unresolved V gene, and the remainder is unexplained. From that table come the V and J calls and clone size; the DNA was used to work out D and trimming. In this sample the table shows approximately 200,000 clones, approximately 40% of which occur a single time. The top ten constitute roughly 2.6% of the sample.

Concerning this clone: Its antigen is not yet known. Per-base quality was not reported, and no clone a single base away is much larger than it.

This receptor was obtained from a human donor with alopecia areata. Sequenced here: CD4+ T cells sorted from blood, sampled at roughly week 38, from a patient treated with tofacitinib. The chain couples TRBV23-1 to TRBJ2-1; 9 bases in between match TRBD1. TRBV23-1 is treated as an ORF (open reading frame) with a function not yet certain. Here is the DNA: TGCGCCAGCAGTCAGGGGACAGGGAGGGAGCAGTTCTTC. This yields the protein CASSQGTGREQFF.